The 27 T cell receptor beta chains below were found in one sample sequenced in a study of cytomegalovirus exposure and HLA in healthy donors. PCR used 60 Vbeta primers and 13 Jbeta primers. Profiling relied on immunoSEQ multiplex PCR, and the TCRdb table lists in-frame clones only, not all of them. The sample carries about 160,000 clones, 84% recorded once. Sequencing input: PBMCs. All receptors derive from a boy younger than 10 in good health and CMV-seronegative.

The chain recombines TRBV5-4 with TRBJ2-1, with 7 bases aligning to TRBD2. Germline CDR1 and CDR2: SGHNT and YYREEE (reference sequence). The CDR3 loop spans 16 amino acids. Trimming cost V 5 bases and J 7 bases; bases outside gene matches: 15. The CDR3 loop is CASRGGDWGGKNEQFF. CDR3 bases: TGTGCCAGCAGGGGCGGGGACTGGGGGGGTAAGAATGAGCAGTTCTTC.

The V call is TRBV6-1, the J call TRBJ1-2; 8 bases match TRBD1. V dropped 5 bases and J dropped 2; count of bases not matched to a gene: 1. Germline V CDR1 and CDR2: MNHNS, SASEGT. CDR3 length: 13 amino acids. In nucleotides, the CDR3 is TGTGCCAGCAGTCAGGGGGCAAACTATGGCTACACCTTC. Encoded protein: CASSQGANYGYTF.

The CDR3 DNA reads as TGTGCCAGCAGCTCCAGGGCGCGGGACGCTTACAATGAGCAGTTCTTC. Its translation: CASSSRARDAYNEQFF. V and J are TRBV7-8 and TRBJ2-1, with a weak D call TRBD2 (6 bases). The CDR3 runs to 16 residues. Germline CDR1 SGHVS, CDR2 FQNEAQ. The ends were cut back, 4 bases at V and 4 bases at J, with 17 bases in the middle.

CDR3 bases: TGTGCCAGCAGTGACCAGGGGAACACTGAAGCTTTCTTT. The encoded protein is CASSDQGNTEAFF. The chain employs TRBV6-4 and TRBJ1-1, with a possible D match to TRBD1 (5 bases). With 2 bases removed from V and 1 base from J, the gap between germline ends came to 5 bases. The CDR3 totals 13 residues. The germline V gene encodes CDR1 MRHNA and CDR2 SNTAGT.

This rearrangement joins TRBV7-9 to TRBJ2-7; TRBD2 matches at 7 bases. The V and J ends lost 5 bases and 7 bases, in that order; junction bases with no gene match: 17. The CDR3 totals 16 residues. Germline CDR1 is SEHNR and CDR2 is FQNEAQ (reference sequence). This chain's CDR3 is CASSPTLGGSSVEQYF. The CDR3 DNA sequence: TGTGCCAGCAGCCCAACTCTGGGCGGGAGTTCGGTTGAGCAGTACTTC.

The rearrangement joins TRBV19 to TRBJ2-1; D is uncertain. Trimming shortened V by 5 bases and J by 4 bases, and 6 bases separated the two germline ends. Germline CDR1 reads LNHDA; CDR2 reads SQIVND (reference sequence). The CDR3 runs 12 residues. The CDR3 loop reads CASSARYNEQFF. Here the CDR3 DNA reads TGTGCCAGTAGTGCTAGGTACAATGAGCAGTTCTTC.

This clone came up a few times. The junction departs from the called germline gene at one end, perhaps through a read error. The V call is TRBV30, the J call TRBJ1-5; D uncertain. There are 8 residues in the CDR3. Per germline, CDR1 GTSNPN and CDR2 SVGIG (reference sequence). CDR3 coding DNA: TGTGCCTGGAGGCTAGCATCTTTT. Encoded protein: CAWRLASF.

V and J are TRBV18 and TRBJ2-5, with 14 positions matching TRBD2. There are 16 residues in the CDR3. V shed 6 bases and J 4 bases; nucleotides not matched to a gene: 7. The germline CDR1 and CDR2 sequences are KGHSH and LQKENI. Written as DNA, the CDR3 is TGTGCCAGCTCGCCGGGACTAGCGGGAGACCTAGAGACCCAGTACTTC. Amino acids: CASSPGLAGDLETQYF. The variable domain in full, with the rest retrieved from reference TRBV18 and TRBJ2-5, is NAGVMQNPRHLVRRRGQEARLRCSPMKGHSHVYWYRQLPEEGLKFMVYLQKENIIDESGMPKERFSAEFPKEGPSILRIQQVVRGDSAAYFCASSPGLAGDLETQYFGPGTRLLVL.

The chain is built from TRBV5-4 and TRBJ2-3, with 10 bases lining up with TRBD2. The V gene end was trimmed by 4 bases and the J gene end by 0 bases; junction bases not matched to a gene: 11. This CDR3 is built from 18 residues. Germline-derived CDR1 and CDR2 are SGHNT and YYREEE (reference sequence). The CDR3 spells CASSRRTTSGTSTDTQYF. The CDR3 DNA is TGTGCCAGCAGCCGTAGGACCACTAGCGGGACTAGCACAGATACGCAGTATTTT.

V and J are TRBV7-6 and TRBJ1-2; D is perhaps TRBD1 (5 bases). This CDR3 is built from 12 residues. Germline V gene sequence: CDR1 SGHVS, CDR2 FNYEAQ. With 5 bases removed from V and 3 bases from J, the gap between germline ends came to 7 bases. Here the CDR3 reads CASSPGDYGYTF. The CDR3 coding sequence is TGTGCCAGCAGCCCGGGGGACTATGGCTACACCTTC.

CDR3 in amino acids: CASGGVGFRDTEAFF. Here the CDR3 DNA reads TGTGCCAGCGGGGGGGTGGGGTTCAGGGACACTGAAGCTTTCTTT. V is TRBV2 and J is TRBJ1-1; tentative D call: TRBD1 (5 bases). Trimming removed 8 bases from V and 3 bases from J, with 19 bases in between. Germline V gives CDR1 SNHLY, CDR2 FYNNEI. This CDR3 contains 15 residues.

V is TRBV19 and J is TRBJ2-7, with 11 bases lining up with TRBD1. The CDR3 spans 18 residues. CDR1 and CDR2 from the germline V gene are LNHDA and SQIVND (reference sequence). V shed 3 bases and J 1 base; nucleotides not matched to a gene: 11. The DNA of the CDR3 is TGTGCCAGTAGTATGGACAGGGGGCCCACACCTAAATCCTACGAGCAGTACTTC. Translated, it gives CASSMDRGPTPKSYEQYF.

The rearrangement joins TRBV11-2 to TRBJ1-1, with D uncertain. The CDR3 runs 13 residues. Trimming cost V 1 base and J 0 bases, with 3 bases left between them. Germline-derived CDR1 and CDR2 are SGHAT and FQNNGV. In DNA form, the CDR3 reads TGTGCCAGCAGCTTAGGAGTGAACACTGAAGCTTTCTTT. It specifies CASSLGVNTEAFF.

This clone was seen a few times. CDR3 sequence: CASSQQGRVNTEAFF. CDR3 sequence (DNA): TGTGCCAGCAGCCAACAGGGTCGGGTGAACACTGAAGCTTTCTTT. The V call is TRBV5-6, the J call TRBJ1-1; D is possibly TRBD1 (6 bases). V lost 4 bases to trimming and J lost 0 bases, with 13 bases between them. This CDR3 contains 15 residues. Germline V gene sequence: CDR1 SGHDT, CDR2 YYEEEE.

V is TRBV5-1 and J is TRBJ2-5; D is undetermined. The CDR3 has 15 residues. V lost 0 bases, J lost 2 bases, and 11 bases lay in between. Germline lookup yields CDR1 SGHRS and CDR2 YFSETQ. In nucleotides, the CDR3 is TGCGCCAGCAGCTTGGCCTCGGGTTTACAAGAGACCCAGTACTTC. The encoded protein is CASSLASGLQETQYF. The variable domain in full, with the rest retrieved from reference TRBV5-1 and TRBJ2-5, is KAGVTQTPRYLIKTRGQQVTLSCSPISGHRSVSWYQQTPGQGLQFLFEYFSETQRNKGNFPGRFSGRQFSNSRSEMNVSTLELGDSALYLCASSLASGLQETQYFGPGTRLLVL.

This chain's CDR3 is CASSPPVLAVFHEQYF. The CDR3 DNA follows: TGTGCCAGCAGCCCACCCGTGCTGGCGGTCTTCCACGAGCAGTACTTC. This chain connects TRBV7-9 to TRBJ2-7; the D is unclear. Germline CDR1 SEHNR, CDR2 FQNEAQ (reference sequence). This CDR3 is 16 amino acids long. Deletions cut 5 bases from V and 5 bases from J, with 22 bases between.

This rearrangement joins TRBV28 to TRBJ1-2, with D unresolved. Trimming cost V 4 bases and J 7 bases, with 19 bases left between them. From germline, CDR1 is MDHEN and CDR2 SYDVKM. There are 15 residues in the CDR3. This CDR3 reads CASSSSEWRTGGYTF. Here the CDR3 DNA reads TGTGCCAGCAGTTCCTCCGAATGGAGGACCGGTGGCTACACCTTC.

This chain connects TRBV5-1 to TRBJ1-1; possibly TRBD1 for D (5 bases). V lost 5 bases and J 1 base, leaving 12 bases between the germline ends. The CDR3 is 14 residues long. Germline values: CDR1 SGHRS, CDR2 YFSETQ. For the CDR3, the DNA is TGCGCCAGCAGTGGGGGGGGTGGGAACACTGAAGCTTTCTTT. The encoded protein is CASSGGGGNTEAFF.

The rearrangement uses TRBV25-1 and TRBJ2-1, with 7 bases fitting TRBD2. Germline V gene data show CDR1 as MGHDK and CDR2 as SYGVNS. With 6 bases clipped from V and 0 bases from J, the junction kept 8 bases outside the gene matches. This CDR3 is 16 amino acids long. The CDR3 sequence: CASSRTRFSSYNEQFF. CDR3 in DNA: TGTGCCAGCAGCCGGACTAGATTTAGCTCCTACAATGAGCAGTTCTTC.

This chain links TRBV13 with TRBJ2-1; D is possibly TRBD1 (5 bases). The CDR3 has 14 amino acids. CDR1 and CDR2 (germline): PRHDT, FYEKMQ (reference sequence). The germline V and J ends were trimmed by 3 bases and 0 bases, with 6 bases remaining between them. CDR3 sequence: CASSFRASYNEQFF. CDR3 DNA: TGTGCCAGCAGCTTCAGGGCCTCCTACAATGAGCAGTTCTTC. The whole variable domain, remainder taken from reference TRBV13 and TRBJ2-1, is AAGVIQSPRHLIKEKRETATLKCYPIPRHDTVYWYQQGPGQDPQFLISFYEKMQSDKGSIPDRFSAQQFSDYHSELNMSSLELGDSALYFCASSFRASYNEQFFGPGTRLTVL.

The chain has TRBV27 and TRBJ2-7; 10 positions match TRBD2. V lost 5 bases and J lost 3; bases outside the gene matches: 7. The germline V gene has CDR1 MNHEY and CDR2 SMNVEV (reference sequence). This CDR3 spans 15 amino acids. The DNA of the CDR3 is TGTGCCAGCAGTGGAGGACTAGCGGAGTACTACGAGCAGTACTTC. Its translation: CASSGGLAEYYEQYF.

The chain has TRBV5-5 and TRBJ1-4; the match to TRBD1 covers 8 bases. The V gene end was trimmed by 4 bases and the J gene end by 4 bases; junction bases not matched to a gene: 15. The CDR3 spans 18 residues. Germline CDR1 and CDR2: SGHKS and YYEKEE (reference sequence). CDR3 bases: TGTGCCAGCAGCACGGACAGGGTCGTGAGTTTTGGTAATGAAAAACTGTTTTTT. Translated: CASSTDRVVSFGNEKLFF.

The chain has TRBV29-1 and TRBJ1-2; TRBD1 matches 9 bases. The CDR3 loop spans 12 amino acids. V was pared by 3 bases and J by 6 bases, with 2 bases of the junction left unmatched. Germline CDR1 and CDR2: SQVTM and ANQGSEA. In nucleotides, the CDR3 is TGCAGCGTTGAGGGACAGGGTAATGGCTACACCTTC. Translating it yields CSVEGQGNGYTF.

CDR3 sequence: CASSVTGTGEQYF. For the CDR3, the DNA is TGCGCCAGCAGCGTGACAGGGACTGGGGAGCAGTACTTC. V and J are TRBV5-1 and TRBJ2-7, with D perhaps TRBD1 (7 bases). Germline assignment: CDR1 SGHRS and CDR2 YFSETQ. V was cut by 4 bases and J by 7 bases, with 15 bases left in between. The CDR3 totals 13 residues.

This rearrangement joins TRBV10-3 to TRBJ1-2; TRBD1 might be the D (6 bases). CDR3 length equals 15 residues. V gave up 2 bases and J gave up 4 bases, with 14 bases separating them. Germline lookup yields CDR1 ENHRY and CDR2 SYGVKD. This chain's CDR3 is CAISEPGGGRYGYTF. The CDR3 bases are TGTGCCATCAGTGAGCCGGGGGGGGGCCGCTATGGCTACACCTTC.

This clone was counted a few times. The CDR3 nucleotides read TGTGCCAGCAGCAAGAGAAAGCGGGAGGATCTGGAGGATGAGCAGTTCTTC. This gives the protein CASSKRKREDLEDEQFF. The chain recombines TRBV21-1 with TRBJ2-1; whether TRBD2, the table's D call, matches the DNA was not checked. TRBV21-1 is tagged as a pseudogene. The length of the CDR3 is 17 residues.

The V and J genes are TRBV2 and TRBJ1-5, with D perhaps TRBD1 (5 bases). The germline V gene encodes CDR1 SNHLY and CDR2 FYNNEI. V gave up 4 bases and J gave up 6 bases, with 10 bases separating them. This CDR3 is 13 amino acids long. In DNA form, the CDR3 reads TGTGCCAGCAGTGTGGGGGAGGGTCAGCCCCAGCATTTT. Residues: CASSVGEGQPQHF.